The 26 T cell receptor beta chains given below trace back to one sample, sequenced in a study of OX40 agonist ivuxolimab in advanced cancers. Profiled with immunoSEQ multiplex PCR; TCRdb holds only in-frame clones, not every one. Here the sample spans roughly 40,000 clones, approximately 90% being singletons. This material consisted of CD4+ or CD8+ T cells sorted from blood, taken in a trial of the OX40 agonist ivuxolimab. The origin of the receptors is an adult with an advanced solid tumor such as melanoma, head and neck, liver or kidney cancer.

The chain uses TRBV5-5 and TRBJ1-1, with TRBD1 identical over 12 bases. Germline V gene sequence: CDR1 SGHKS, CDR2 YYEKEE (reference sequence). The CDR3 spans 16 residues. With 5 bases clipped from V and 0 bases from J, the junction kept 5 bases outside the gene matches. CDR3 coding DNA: TGTGCCAGCAGGCGGGGACAGGGGGCCTTGAACACTGAAGCTTTCTTT. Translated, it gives CASRRGQGALNTEAFF.

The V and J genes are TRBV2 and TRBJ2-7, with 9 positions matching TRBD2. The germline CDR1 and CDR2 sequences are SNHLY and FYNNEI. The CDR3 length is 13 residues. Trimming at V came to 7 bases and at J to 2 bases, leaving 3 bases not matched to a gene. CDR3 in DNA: TGTGCCAGCATTGGACTAGCGACCTACGAGCAGTACTTC. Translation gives CASIGLATYEQYF.

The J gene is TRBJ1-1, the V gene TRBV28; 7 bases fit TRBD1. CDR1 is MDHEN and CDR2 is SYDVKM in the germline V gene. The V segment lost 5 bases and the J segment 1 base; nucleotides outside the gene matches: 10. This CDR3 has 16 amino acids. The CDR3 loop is CASSPRRGIRNTEAFF. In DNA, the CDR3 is TGTGCCAGCAGTCCTCGCAGGGGGATTAGGAACACTGAAGCTTTCTTT. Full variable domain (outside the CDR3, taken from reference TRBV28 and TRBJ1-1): DVKVTQSSRYLVKRTGEKVFLECVQDMDHENMFWYRQDPGLGLRLIYFSYDVKMKEKGDIPEGYSVSREKKERFSLILESASTNQTSMYLCASSPRRGIRNTEAFFGQGTRLTVV.

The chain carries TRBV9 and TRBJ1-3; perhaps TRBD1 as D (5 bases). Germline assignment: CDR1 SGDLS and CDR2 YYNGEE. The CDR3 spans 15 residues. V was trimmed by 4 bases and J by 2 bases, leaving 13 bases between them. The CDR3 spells CASSMQGIAGNTIYF. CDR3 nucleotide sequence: TGTGCCAGCAGCATGCAGGGTATCGCTGGAAACACCATATATTTT.

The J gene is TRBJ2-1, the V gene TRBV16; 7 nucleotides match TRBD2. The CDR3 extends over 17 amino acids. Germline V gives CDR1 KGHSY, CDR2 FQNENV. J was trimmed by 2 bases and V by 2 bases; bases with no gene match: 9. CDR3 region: CASSQTQGGLTYNEQFF. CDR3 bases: TGTGCCAGCAGCCAAACCCAGGGAGGGCTCACCTACAATGAGCAGTTCTTC.

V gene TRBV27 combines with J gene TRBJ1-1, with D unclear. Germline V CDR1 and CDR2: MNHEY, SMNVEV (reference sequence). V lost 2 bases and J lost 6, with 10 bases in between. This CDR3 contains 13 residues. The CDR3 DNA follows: TGTGCCAGCAGTTTAGGGTTTTTGGCTGAAGCTTTCTTT. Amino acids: CASSLGFLAEAFF.

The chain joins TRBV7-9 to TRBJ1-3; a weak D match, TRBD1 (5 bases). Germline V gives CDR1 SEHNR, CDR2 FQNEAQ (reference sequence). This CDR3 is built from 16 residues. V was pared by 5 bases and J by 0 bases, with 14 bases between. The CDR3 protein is CASSRNGGGSGNTIYF. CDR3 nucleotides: TGTGCCAGCAGCCGTAATGGGGGGGGCTCTGGAAACACCATATATTTT.

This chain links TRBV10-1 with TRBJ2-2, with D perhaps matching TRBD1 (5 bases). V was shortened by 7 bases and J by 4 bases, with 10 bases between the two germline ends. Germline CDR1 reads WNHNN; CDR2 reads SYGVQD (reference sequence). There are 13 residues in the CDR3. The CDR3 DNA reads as TGCGCCAGCACCGACAGATCCACCGGGGAGCTGTTTTTT. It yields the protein CASTDRSTGELFF.

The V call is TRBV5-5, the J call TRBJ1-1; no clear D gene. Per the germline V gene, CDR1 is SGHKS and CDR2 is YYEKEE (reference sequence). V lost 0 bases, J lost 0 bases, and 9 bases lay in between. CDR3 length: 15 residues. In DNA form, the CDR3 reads TGTGCCAGCAGCTTGGTACTGCTAATGAACACTGAAGCTTTCTTT. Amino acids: CASSLVLLMNTEAFF.

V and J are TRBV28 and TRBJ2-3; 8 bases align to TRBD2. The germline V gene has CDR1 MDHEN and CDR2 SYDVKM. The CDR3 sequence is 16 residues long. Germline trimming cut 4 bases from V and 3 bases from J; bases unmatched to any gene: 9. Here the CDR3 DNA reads TGTGCCAGCAGTTCCCCCGAGAGCGGGAGAACAGATACGCAGTATTTT. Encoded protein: CASSSPESGRTDTQYF. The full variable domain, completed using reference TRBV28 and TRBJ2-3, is DVKVTQSSRYLVKRTGEKVFLECVQDMDHENMFWYRQDPGLGLRLIYFSYDVKMKEKGDIPEGYSVSREKKERFSLILESASTNQTSMYLCASSSPESGRTDTQYFGPGTRLTVL.

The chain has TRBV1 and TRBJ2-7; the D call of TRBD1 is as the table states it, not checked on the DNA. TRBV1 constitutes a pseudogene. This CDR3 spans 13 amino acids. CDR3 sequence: CTSSPRTGHEQYF. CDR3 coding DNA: TGCACCAGCAGTCCCCGGACAGGGCACGAGCAGTACTTC.

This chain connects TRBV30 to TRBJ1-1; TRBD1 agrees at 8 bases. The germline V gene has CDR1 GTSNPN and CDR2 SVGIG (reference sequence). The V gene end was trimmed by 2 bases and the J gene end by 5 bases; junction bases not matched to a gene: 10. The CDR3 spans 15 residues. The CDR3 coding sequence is TGTGCCTGGAGTCCGGGGACAGGCCGAGGGACTGAAGCTTTCTTT. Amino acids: CAWSPGTGRGTEAFF.

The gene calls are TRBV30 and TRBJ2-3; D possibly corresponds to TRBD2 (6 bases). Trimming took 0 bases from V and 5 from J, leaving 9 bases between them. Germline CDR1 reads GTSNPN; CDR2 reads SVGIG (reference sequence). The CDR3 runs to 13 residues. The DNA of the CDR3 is TGTGCCTGGAGTGTACAGGAGGGAGATACGCAGTATTTT. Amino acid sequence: CAWSVQEGDTQYF.

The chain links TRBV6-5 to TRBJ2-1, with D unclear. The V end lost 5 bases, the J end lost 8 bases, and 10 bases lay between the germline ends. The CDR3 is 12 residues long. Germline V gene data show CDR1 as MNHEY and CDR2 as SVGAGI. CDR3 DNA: TGTGCCAGCAGTGAGACGGGCGATGAGCAGTTCTTC. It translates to CASSETGDEQFF.

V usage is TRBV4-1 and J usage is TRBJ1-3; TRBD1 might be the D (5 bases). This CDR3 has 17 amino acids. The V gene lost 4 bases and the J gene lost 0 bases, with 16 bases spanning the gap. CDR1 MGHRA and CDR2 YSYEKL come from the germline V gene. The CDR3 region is CASSLYQGRNSGNTIYF. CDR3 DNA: TGCGCCAGCAGCCTTTATCAGGGACGAAACTCTGGAAACACCATATATTTT.

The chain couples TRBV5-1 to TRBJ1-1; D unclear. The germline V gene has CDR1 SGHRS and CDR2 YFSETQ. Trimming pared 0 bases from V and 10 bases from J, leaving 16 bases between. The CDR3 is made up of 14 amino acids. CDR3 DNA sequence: TGCGCCAGCAGCTTGGCCGGGTCCTCGCAAGGAGCTTTCTTT. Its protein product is CASSLAGSSQGAFF.

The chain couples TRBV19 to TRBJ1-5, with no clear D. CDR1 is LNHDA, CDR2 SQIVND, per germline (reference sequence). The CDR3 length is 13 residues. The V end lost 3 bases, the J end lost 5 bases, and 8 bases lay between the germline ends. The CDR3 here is CASSIQPDQPQHF. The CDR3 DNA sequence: TGTGCCAGTAGTATCCAACCCGATCAGCCCCAGCATTTT.

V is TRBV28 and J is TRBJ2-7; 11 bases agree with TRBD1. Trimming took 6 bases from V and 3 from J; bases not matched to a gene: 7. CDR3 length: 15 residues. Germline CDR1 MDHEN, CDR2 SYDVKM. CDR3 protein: CASRNRGTGGYEQYF. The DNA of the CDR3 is TGTGCCAGCAGGAATCGCGGGACAGGGGGCTACGAGCAGTACTTC.

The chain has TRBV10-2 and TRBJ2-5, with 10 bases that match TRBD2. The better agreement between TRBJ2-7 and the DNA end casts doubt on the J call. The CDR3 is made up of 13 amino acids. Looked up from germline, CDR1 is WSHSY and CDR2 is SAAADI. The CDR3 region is CASRSGRSLEQYF. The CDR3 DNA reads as TGCGCCAGCCGTAGCGGGAGGAGCCTCGAGCAGTACTTC.

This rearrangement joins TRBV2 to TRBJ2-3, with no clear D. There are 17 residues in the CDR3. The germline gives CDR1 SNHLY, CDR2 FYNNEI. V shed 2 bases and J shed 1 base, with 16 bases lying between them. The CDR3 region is CASSESLVRKGTDTQYF. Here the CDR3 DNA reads TGTGCCAGCAGTGAAAGTCTCGTACGGAAGGGCACAGATACGCAGTATTTT.

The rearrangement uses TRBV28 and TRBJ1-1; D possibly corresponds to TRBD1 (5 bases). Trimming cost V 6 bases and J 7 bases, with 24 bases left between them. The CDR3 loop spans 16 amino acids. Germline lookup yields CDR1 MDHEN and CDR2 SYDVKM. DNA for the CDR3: TGTGCCAGCAGCTTTATTCGGGGGTGGCCGACCTTTGAAGCTTTCTTT. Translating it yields CASSFIRGWPTFEAFF. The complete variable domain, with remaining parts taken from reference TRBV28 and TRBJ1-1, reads DVKVTQSSRYLVKRTGEKVFLECVQDMDHENMFWYRQDPGLGLRLIYFSYDVKMKEKGDIPEGYSVSREKKERFSLILESASTNQTSMYLCASSFIRGWPTFEAFFGQGTRLTVV.

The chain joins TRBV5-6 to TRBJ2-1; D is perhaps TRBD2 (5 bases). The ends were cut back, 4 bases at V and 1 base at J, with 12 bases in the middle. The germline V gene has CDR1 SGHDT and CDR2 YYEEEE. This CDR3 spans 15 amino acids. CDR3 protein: CASSPVGRSYNEQFF. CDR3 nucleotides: TGTGCCAGCAGCCCCGTAGGGAGATCCTACAATGAGCAGTTCTTC.

The CDR3 nucleotides are TGCAGTGCTAAAAGGACAGGCGAGCAGTTCTTC. This translates into CSAKRTGEQFF. The rearrangement joins TRBV20-1 to TRBJ2-1; 7 bases align to TRBD1. J was trimmed by 10 bases and V by 4 bases; bases with no gene match: 4. The CDR3 spans 11 residues. CDR1 is DFQATT, CDR2 SNEGSKA, per germline (reference sequence).

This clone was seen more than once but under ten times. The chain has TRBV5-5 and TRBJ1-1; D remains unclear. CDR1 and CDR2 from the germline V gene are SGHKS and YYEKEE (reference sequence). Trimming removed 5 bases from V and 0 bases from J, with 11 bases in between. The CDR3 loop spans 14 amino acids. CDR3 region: CASRPGNMNTEAFF. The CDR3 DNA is TGTGCCAGCAGACCTGGAAACATGAACACTGAAGCTTTCTTT. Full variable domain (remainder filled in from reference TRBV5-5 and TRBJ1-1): DAGVTQSPTHLIKTRGQQVTLRCSPISGHKSVSWYQQVLGQGPQFIFQYYEKEERGRGNFPDRFSARQFPNYSSELNVNALLLGDSALYLCASRPGNMNTEAFFGQGTRLTVV.

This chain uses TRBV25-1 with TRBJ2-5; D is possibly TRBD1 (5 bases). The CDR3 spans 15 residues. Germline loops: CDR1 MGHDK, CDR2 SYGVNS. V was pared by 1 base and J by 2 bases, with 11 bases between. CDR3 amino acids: CASSEFGAYQETQYF. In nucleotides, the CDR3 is TGTGCCAGCAGTGAATTTGGGGCATATCAAGAGACCCAGTACTTC.

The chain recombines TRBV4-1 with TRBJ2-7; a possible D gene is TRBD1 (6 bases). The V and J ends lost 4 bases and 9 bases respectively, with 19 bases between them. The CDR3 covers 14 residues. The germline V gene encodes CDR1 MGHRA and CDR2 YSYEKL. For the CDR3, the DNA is TGCGCCAGCAGCCCCAGCCAGGGGTTCTGGCGGCAGTACTTC. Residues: CASSPSQGFWRQYF.